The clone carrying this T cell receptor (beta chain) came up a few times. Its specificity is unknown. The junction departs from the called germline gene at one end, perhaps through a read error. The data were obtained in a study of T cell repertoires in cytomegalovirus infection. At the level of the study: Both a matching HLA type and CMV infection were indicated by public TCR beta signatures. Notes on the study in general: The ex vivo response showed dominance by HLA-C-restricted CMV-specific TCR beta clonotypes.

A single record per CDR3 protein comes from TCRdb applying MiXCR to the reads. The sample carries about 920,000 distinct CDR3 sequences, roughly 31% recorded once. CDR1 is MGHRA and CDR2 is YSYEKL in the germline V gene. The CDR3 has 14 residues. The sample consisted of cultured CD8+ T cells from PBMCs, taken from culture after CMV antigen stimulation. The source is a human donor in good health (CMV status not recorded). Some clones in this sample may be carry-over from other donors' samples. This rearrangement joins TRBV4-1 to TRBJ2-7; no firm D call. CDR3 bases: TGTGCCAGCAGGTACACAACTACCTCCTACGAGCAGTACTTC. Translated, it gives CASRYTTTSYEQYF.